One sample yielded the 18 T cell receptor beta chains listed below, sequenced in a study of a mutant IDH1 vaccine in newly diagnosed glioma (dated by TCRdb to the early 2020s). This specimen's time point label, per the study, means: week 47, end of study. Each vaccine dose was 300 ug of a 20-mer mutant IDH1 peptide in Montanide, given subcutaneously with topical imiquimod. The protocol used for the library was the immunoSEQ multiplex PCR assay. The table was pulled from immuneACCESS by TCRdb, which kept in-frame rearrangements only. Such tables lose some clones; where checked, under half of the loss comes from unresolved V genes, and the rest has no known cause. This sample is represented by some 40,000 clones; 60% to 85% of them were singletons. The top ten constitute 7.5% to 10% of the sample. The antigens of these receptors remain unknown. Sequenced material: PBMCs, taken from a glioma patient whose treatment included an IDH1 peptide vaccine. The receptors were sampled from a man aged 40-49 years with glioma.

This clone was detected only a few times. The V call is TRBV5-1, the J call TRBJ2-1; no firm D call. The CDR3 is 15 amino acids. Between the trimmed V and J ends, which lost 5 bases and 0 bases, there was a span of 12 bases. From germline, CDR1 is SGHRS and CDR2 YFSETQ. The CDR3 reads CASRSLDSSYNEQFF. The CDR3 DNA sequence: TGCGCCAGCAGATCCCTTGATAGCTCCTACAATGAGCAGTTCTTC.

The table lists this clone with a count of one. The chain joins TRBV6-1 to TRBJ2-7; 11 nucleotides line up with TRBD2. Germline CDR1 is MNHNS and CDR2 is SASEGT. The V gene end was trimmed by 4 bases and the J gene end by 1 base; junction bases not matched to a gene: 3. CDR3 length equals 15 residues. This CDR3 reads CASSALAGGSYEQYF. The CDR3 DNA sequence: TGTGCCAGCAGTGCCCTAGCGGGAGGATCCTACGAGCAGTACTTC.

This clone was seen just once. The gene calls are TRBV5-1 and TRBJ2-7; 10 positions match TRBD1. Germline-derived CDR1 and CDR2 are SGHRS and YFSETQ. This CDR3 is built from 15 residues. J was trimmed by 4 bases and V by 2 bases; bases with no gene match: 6. CDR3 sequence reads: CASSLMTGGGYEQYF. The CDR3 nucleotides are TGCGCCAGCAGCTTAATGACAGGGGGCGGGTACGAGCAGTACTTC.

The chain links TRBV7-6 to TRBJ2-4; D unresolved. The V and J ends lost 5 bases and 0 bases respectively, with 8 bases between them. Germline V gene lookup returns CDR1 SGHVS and CDR2 FNYEAQ. This CDR3 comprises 14 residues. The CDR3 is CASSPTAAKNIQYF. Written as DNA, the CDR3 is TGTGCCAGCAGCCCCACAGCAGCCAAAAACATTCAGTACTTC. The variable domain in full, with the rest retrieved from reference TRBV7-6 and TRBJ2-4, is GAGVSQSPRYKVTKRGQDVALRCDPISGHVSLYWYRQALGQGPEFLTYFNYEAQQDKSGLPNDRFSAERPEGSISTLTIQRTEQRDSAMYRCASSPTAAKNIQYFGAGTRLSVL.

This chain links TRBV27 with TRBJ2-1; 7 nucleotides line up with TRBD2. V trimming: 0 bases; J trimming: 6 bases; junction bases outside the gene matches: 11. This CDR3 spans 17 amino acids. Germline CDR1 MNHEY, CDR2 SMNVEV (reference sequence). CDR3 amino acids: CASSLSLGGSRGNEQFF. The CDR3, as DNA: TGTGCCAGCAGTTTATCCCTCGGCGGGAGTAGAGGCAATGAGCAGTTCTTC.

The chain combines TRBV5-1 with TRBJ2-7; 16 nucleotides line up with TRBD2. V was clipped by 4 bases and J by 2 bases; unmatched bases: 9. Germline values: CDR1 SGHRS, CDR2 YFSETQ. This CDR3 has 18 residues. CDR3 in amino acids: CASSPTAGTSGGAYEQYF. CDR3 nucleotide sequence: TGCGCCAGCAGCCCGACCGCTGGGACTAGCGGGGGGGCCTACGAGCAGTACTTC.

J is TRBJ1-1 and V is TRBV11-3; tentative D call: TRBD1 (5 bases). Germline CDR1 and CDR2: SGHNT and YENEEA. Between the trimmed V and J ends, which lost 4 bases and 0 bases, there was a span of 12 bases. This CDR3 has 15 amino acids. The CDR3 bases are TGTGCCAGCAGCTCTACACGGGGGGTGAACACTGAAGCTTTCTTT. Translating gives CASSSTRGVNTEAFF.

The chain carries TRBV6-6 and TRBJ1-1; D call uncertain. The germline gives CDR1 MNHNY, CDR2 SVGAGI (reference sequence). The CDR3 is 16 amino acids. V gave up 10 bases and J gave up 0 bases, with 21 bases separating them. DNA of the CDR3: TGTGCCACCGAGAAGGGAAGCGTAGCTATGAACACTGAAGCTTTCTTT. It codes for CATEKGSVAMNTEAFF.

The gene calls are TRBV7-9 and TRBJ2-7, with TRBD2 matching over 14 bases. Germline V gene lookup returns CDR1 SEHNR and CDR2 FQNEAQ (reference sequence). The CDR3 runs to 14 residues. J was trimmed by 6 bases and V by 3 bases; bases with no gene match: 1. CDR3 sequence (DNA): TGTGCCAGCAGCTTGGGGACTAGCGGGGGCGAGCAGTACGTC. Encoded protein: CASSLGTSGGEQYV.

The chain combines TRBV7-9 with TRBJ1-1, with D possibly matching TRBD1 (6 bases). The CDR3 consists of 12 residues. Between the trimmed V and J ends, which lost 4 bases and 7 bases, there was a span of 10 bases. CDR1 and CDR2 from the germline V gene are SEHNR and FQNEAQ (reference sequence). CDR3 sequence: CASSSGQLEAFF. In DNA, the CDR3 is TGTGCCAGCAGCTCAGGACAGCTTGAAGCTTTCTTT.

The J gene is TRBJ1-2, the V gene TRBV27; perhaps TRBD1 as D (6 bases). The CDR3 loop spans 15 amino acids. Germline CDR1 and CDR2: MNHEY and SMNVEV (reference sequence). V gave up 6 bases and J gave up 3 bases, with 17 bases separating them. The CDR3 nucleotides read TGTGCCAGCAGACCCAGCAGGGGACTTGACTATGGCTACACCTTC. Its protein is CASRPSRGLDYGYTF.

This clone was seen more than once but under ten times. The chain is built from TRBV7-9 and TRBJ1-2; no definite D call. The CDR3 length is 13 residues. The V gene's germline CDR1 is SEHNR and CDR2 FQNEAQ (reference sequence). V lost 7 bases to trimming and J lost 2 bases, with 11 bases between them. For the CDR3, the DNA is TGTGCCAGCACCCCCGCAGCAAACTATGGCTACACCTTC. Residues: CASTPAANYGYTF.

J is TRBJ2-2 and V is TRBV11-3; D is perhaps TRBD1 (5 bases). CDR3 size: 12 residues. CDR1 is SGHNT and CDR2 is YENEEA in the germline V gene. The V end was cut by 9 bases, the J end by 11 bases, with 16 bases between. The CDR3 spells CASRLGALELFF. CDR3 nucleotides: TGTGCCAGTAGGTTAGGGGCGCTTGAGCTGTTTTTT.

The genes are TRBV19 and TRBJ2-1, with 9 bases matching TRBD2. The CDR3 consists of 18 residues. V was pared by 8 bases and J by 7 bases, with 21 bases of the junction left unmatched. Germline-derived CDR1 and CDR2 are LNHDA and SQIVND (reference sequence). In DNA, the CDR3 is TGTGCCAGTTCTCAGGGATTCGGCGGGAGGGCCATTGGAAATGAGCAGTTCTTC. Amino acid sequence: CASSQGFGGRAIGNEQFF.

J is TRBJ1-1 and V is TRBV19; 8 nucleotides agree with TRBD1. CDR3 length: 14 residues. Germline CDR1 and CDR2: LNHDA and SQIVND (reference sequence). The V segment lost 6 bases and the J segment 4 bases; nucleotides outside the gene matches: 7. The CDR3 DNA sequence: TGTGCCAGTAGCGGACAGGGTTCGAGCACTGAAGCTTTCTTT. It encodes CASSGQGSSTEAFF.

The chain combines TRBV20-1 with TRBJ1-4; D uncertain. The ends were cut back, 1 base at V and 8 bases at J, with 5 bases in the middle. Germline-derived CDR1 and CDR2 are DFQATT and SNEGSKA (reference sequence). This CDR3 has 11 residues. The CDR3: CSARGPEKLFF. The CDR3 DNA reads as TGCAGTGCTAGAGGCCCGGAAAAACTGTTTTTT.

The chain links TRBV7-9 to TRBJ2-7; 9 bases agree with TRBD1. The germline V gene has CDR1 SEHNR and CDR2 FQNEAQ (reference sequence). The CDR3 extends over 17 amino acids. Trimming removed 6 bases from V and 0 bases from J; junction bases left unmatched: 12. The CDR3 loop reads CASSYQPRDRDSYEQYV. CDR3 DNA sequence: TGTGCCAGCAGTTATCAACCCCGGGACAGGGACTCCTACGAGCAGTACGTC.

This sequence joins TRBV11-2 and TRBJ1-1; D might be TRBD1 (5 bases). In germline, CDR1 is SGHAT, CDR2 FQNNGV. Deletions cut 4 bases from V and 0 bases from J, with 12 bases between. The CDR3 runs 15 residues. CDR3 sequence (DNA): TGTGCCAGCAGCTGGAGGGGTCAGTTGAACACTGAAGCTTTCTTT. The encoded protein is CASSWRGQLNTEAFF.